The 14 T cell receptor beta chains below were found in one sample sequenced in a study of blood T cells in healthy people across ages. Combining a sample-barcoded 5' primer with a J-beta primer mix, a second PCR ran for about 7 to 11 cycles. Using its own MiXCR run on the 5' RACE reads, TCRdb lists one record per CDR3 protein. This table holds a few hundred thousand distinct CDR3 sequences, about 25% found once. The sample also formed part of further work on T cells of mothers and their children.

Sequenced sample: blood. All receptors derive from a boy aged 2 to 10 in good health.

The chain uses TRBV7-2 and TRBJ1-1; D not certain. Germline V lookup: CDR1 SGHTA, CDR2 FQGNSA. The CDR3 is 14 amino acids. Trimming removed 6 bases at V and 4 bases at J, with 15 bases between. This CDR3 is CASRIKTSGTEAFF. The CDR3 DNA sequence: TGTGCCAGCAGGATAAAGACGAGCGGCACTGAAGCTTTCTTT.

This chain joins TRBV29-1 and TRBJ2-5, with a weak D call TRBD2 (6 bases). CDR3 size: 14 residues. Trimming left V 6 bases short and J 5 bases short, with 19 bases between. Germline V gene lookup returns CDR1 SQVTM and CDR2 ANQGSEA. DNA of the CDR3: TGCAGCGTGAACCAGAGGGGACGGGGGGAGACCCAGTACTTC. Its protein is CSVNQRGRGETQYF. Full variable domain (outside the CDR3, taken from reference TRBV29-1 and TRBJ2-5): SAVISQKPSRDICQRGTSLTIQCQVDSQVTMMFWYRQQPGQSLTLIATANQGSEATYESGFVIDKFPISRPNLTFSTLTVSNMSPEDSSIYLCSVNQRGRGETQYFGPGTRLLVL.

This chain uses TRBV28 with TRBJ2-7; 8 bases match TRBD2. The CDR3 runs 15 residues. Germline values: CDR1 MDHEN, CDR2 SYDVKM. The junction had 7 bases not matched to a gene; V was cut back by 4 bases and J by 2 bases. CDR3 DNA sequence: TGTGCCAGCAGTTCGCGAGGGCGGGAGGCCTACGAGCAGTACTTC. Its protein is CASSSRGREAYEQYF.

This clonotype has more than one count but fewer than ten. CDR3 sequence (DNA): TGTGCCAGCAGCCGCTGGACAGGGAACTATGGCTACACCTTC. Protein: CASSRWTGNYGYTF. The genes are TRBV7-2 and TRBJ1-2; 8 bases are a match to TRBD1. The CDR3 totals 14 residues. The germline CDR1 and CDR2 sequences are SGHTA and FQGNSA. J gave up 2 bases and V 5 bases, and 4 bases lay outside the gene matches.

This clonotype has a handful of counts. The chain uses TRBV28 and TRBJ2-2, with 7 bases aligning to TRBD2. This CDR3 has 13 amino acids. Germline values: CDR1 MDHEN, CDR2 SYDVKM. The V and J ends lost 5 bases and 5 bases, in that order; junction bases with no gene match: 2. The CDR3 DNA reads as TGTGCCAGCAGTAACGGGGGGACCGGGGAGCTGTTTTTT. This gives the protein CASSNGGTGELFF.

This chain links TRBV7-2 with TRBJ1-2; D not certain. Trimming pared 3 bases from V and 1 base from J, leaving 15 bases between. CDR3 length equals 16 residues. Germline CDR1 and CDR2: SGHTA and FQGNSA. The CDR3 here is CASSFKEVDFNYGYTF. In nucleotides, the CDR3 is TGTGCCAGCAGCTTCAAAGAGGTCGACTTTAACTATGGCTACACCTTC.

This chain joins TRBV5-1 and TRBJ2-5; 10 bases align to TRBD2. The CDR3 contains 15 residues. Germline V lookup: CDR1 SGHRS, CDR2 YFSETQ. Trimming cost V 3 bases and J 1 base; bases outside gene matches: 3. The CDR3, as DNA: TGCGCCAGCAGCTCCCCTAGCGGGGGCCAAGAGACCCAGTACTTC. Its protein product is CASSSPSGGQETQYF.

This clonotype was found many times. The chain employs TRBV10-3 and TRBJ2-5; 16 nucleotides match TRBD2. This CDR3 has 16 amino acids. V shed 8 bases, J shed 2 bases, and the junction held 5 bases outside the gene matches. Per germline, CDR1 ENHRY and CDR2 SYGVKD. This CDR3 reads CAIGMGLAGGQETQYF. CDR3 coding DNA: TGTGCCATCGGGATGGGACTAGCGGGGGGGCAAGAGACCCAGTACTTC.

The rearrangement uses TRBV7-9 and TRBJ1-1, with D uncertain. Germline CDR1 reads SEHNR; CDR2 reads FQNEAQ (reference sequence). This CDR3 is built from 13 residues. V gave up 1 base and J gave up 7 bases, with 10 bases separating them. The CDR3: CASSLEGGIEAFF. CDR3 sequence (DNA): TGTGCCAGCAGCTTAGAAGGAGGGATTGAAGCTTTCTTT.

This clonotype was counted only a few times. This sequence joins TRBV3-1 and TRBJ2-1; no clear D. Trimming left V 4 bases short and J 4 bases short, with 8 bases between. Germline loops: CDR1 LGHDT, CDR2 YNNKEL (reference sequence). The CDR3 totals 13 residues. The CDR3 coding sequence is TGTGCCAGCAGCCCCGTCAGGTACAATGAGCAGTTCTTC. Amino acid sequence: CASSPVRYNEQFF.

This clonotype has more than one count but fewer than ten. J is TRBJ2-6 and V is TRBV5-1, with D perhaps TRBD2 (5 bases). CDR1 is SGHRS and CDR2 is YFSETQ in the germline V gene. The germline V and J ends were trimmed by 1 base and 0 bases, with 11 bases remaining between them. The CDR3 length is 17 residues. CDR3 sequence (DNA): TGCGCCAGCAGCTTGATGATAGCGCCCTCTGGGGCCAACGTCCTGACTTTC. It encodes CASSLMIAPSGANVLTF.

The CDR3 nucleotides are TGTGCTAGTGGTTTGATCCGACAGAGACTAGAAGCTTTCTTT. Amino acid sequence: CASGLIRQRLEAFF. The chain combines TRBV12-5 with TRBJ1-1; a possible D gene is TRBD1 (5 bases). Germline V gives CDR1 LGHNT, CDR2 FRNRAP. The V end lost 2 bases, the J end lost 8 bases, and 15 bases lay between the germline ends. The CDR3 sequence is 14 residues long.

V gene TRBV14 combines with J gene TRBJ2-4; D gene unclear. The CDR3 is 17 amino acids. V lost 3 bases to trimming and J lost 0 bases, with 15 bases between them. Germline CDR1 SGHDN, CDR2 FVKESK. In DNA form, the CDR3 reads TGTGCCAGCAGCCAGACCCTCGGAACGCTAGCCAAAAACATTCAGTACTTC. This codes for CASSQTLGTLAKNIQYF.

This rearrangement joins TRBV18 to TRBJ2-5, with 9 bases fitting TRBD1. The germline CDR1 and CDR2 sequences are KGHSH and LQKENI. CDR3 size: 16 residues. With V trimmed by 1 base and J by 4 bases, 7 bases remained unmatched. This chain's CDR3 is CASSPRRQGVAETQYF. The CDR3 DNA reads TGTGCCAGCTCACCACGGCGACAGGGGGTTGCAGAGACCCAGTACTTC.